These 24 T cell receptor beta chains were sequenced from one sample in a study of patients and donors after allogeneic stem cell transplantation. MiXCR, applied by TCRdb to the RT-PCR reads, yields one record per CDR3 protein. The table includes about a million distinct CDR3 sequences, more than 15% detected once. The sample was blood, either unsorted or a sorted T cell fraction (not recorded which). The source is a human donor who was either an allogeneic HSCT recipient or a stem cell or donor lymphocyte infusion donor (not recorded which). It is not recorded whose cells these are; they may come from a transplant donor.

This sequence joins TRBV5-1 and TRBJ2-4, with TRBD1 identical over 7 bases. CDR1 is SGHRS, CDR2 YFSETQ, per germline. This CDR3 is built from 17 residues. V lost 4 bases to trimming and J lost 0 bases; unmatched junction nucleotides: 10. The CDR3 region has the DNA TGCGCCAGCAGCCGATCGGGACAGACACTAGCCAAAAACATTCAGTACTTC. Protein product: CASSRSGQTLAKNIQYF.

The J gene is TRBJ2-5, the V gene TRBV3-1; 11 bases are shared with TRBD2. Unmatched junction bases numbered 8, after V lost 1 base and J lost 4 bases. The CDR3 is made up of 17 amino acids. Germline V CDR1 and CDR2: LGHDT, YNNKEL (reference sequence). Here the CDR3 DNA reads TGTGCCAGCAGCCAAGGGCTAGCGGGGGGCAAGGGAGAGACCCAGTACTTC. Translating gives CASSQGLAGGKGETQYF.

The rearrangement uses TRBV5-6 and TRBJ2-2; D unresolved. Per germline, CDR1 SGHDT and CDR2 YYEEEE. The CDR3 runs to 15 residues. V was clipped by 0 bases and J by 4 bases, with 10 bases between them. CDR3 in DNA: TGTGCCAGCAGCTTGGAGGGCAGGTCCACCGGGGAGCTGTTTTTT. It translates to CASSLEGRSTGELFF. Filled out from reference TRBV5-6 and TRBJ2-2, the complete variable domain reads DAGVTQSPTHLIKTRGQQVTLRCSPKSGHDTVSWYQQALGQGPQFIFQYYEEEERQRGNFPDRFSGHQFPNYSSELNVNALLLGDSALYLCASSLEGRSTGELFFGEGSRLTVL.

The sample holds a few counts of this clonotype. The V call is TRBV6-2 or TRBV6-3, the J call TRBJ2-5; TRBD2 agrees at 8 bases. Germline V gene data show CDR1 as MNHEY and CDR2 as SVGEGT. The CDR3 loop spans 14 amino acids. With V trimmed by 6 bases and J by 4 bases, 7 bases remained unmatched. CDR3 loop: CASSPWTSRETQYF. The CDR3 DNA sequence: TGTGCCAGCAGCCCCTGGACTAGCAGAGAGACCCAGTACTTC.

The CDR3: CASSLVLTSVTGELFF. The CDR3 coding sequence is TGTGCCAGCAGCTTAGTTCTCACTAGCGTTACCGGGGAGCTGTTTTTT. The V call is TRBV7-2, the J call TRBJ2-2, with 7 bases identical to TRBD2. Germline loops: CDR1 SGHTA, CDR2 FQGNSA. CDR3 length equals 16 residues. After removal of 1 base from V and 5 bases from J, the junction contained 7 bases not matched to a gene.

This clonotype has a handful of counts. The CDR3 bases are TGTGCCAGCACTGGACTAGCGGGAACATACAATGAGCAGTTCTTC. As protein: CASTGLAGTYNEQFF. J is TRBJ2-1 and V is TRBV12-3 or TRBV12-4; 12 bases fit TRBD2. Trimming removed 7 bases from V and 4 bases from J; junction bases left unmatched: 5. The length of the CDR3 is 15 residues.

Of note for this clonotype: The CDR3 does not end in the conserved phenylalanine or tryptophan, so this is likely a read error. The chain combines TRBV25-1 with TRBJ1-2; 8 bases fit TRBD1. This CDR3 contains 14 residues. Germline V gene lookup returns CDR1 MGHDK and CDR2 SYGVNS. The junction had 10 bases not matched to a gene; V was cut back by 8 bases and J by 5 bases. CDR3 in DNA: TGTGCCAGCTCGCGAGGACAGGGCCTTTATGGCTACACCTTA. Translated, it gives CASSRGQGLYGYTL.

This clonotype was observed a handful of times. The chain links TRBV4-1 to TRBJ1-6; a weak D match, TRBD1 (6 bases). The CDR3 runs to 15 residues. CDR1 MGHRA and CDR2 YSYEKL come from the germline V gene. V lost 0 bases to trimming and J lost 6 bases, with 9 bases between them. CDR3: CASSQDGTLNSPLHF. In DNA, the CDR3 is TGCGCCAGCAGCCAAGATGGGACACTTAATTCACCCCTCCACTTT.

This clonotype was counted between two and nine times. This sequence joins TRBV3-1 and TRBJ2-1; D is unclear. Germline CDR1 reads LGHDT; CDR2 reads YNNKEL (reference sequence). The CDR3 has 16 amino acids. Trimming cost V 1 base and J 4 bases, with 14 bases left between them. This CDR3 is CASSQGLDPIYNEQFF. The CDR3 DNA reads TGTGCCAGCAGCCAAGGGCTGGACCCGATTTACAATGAGCAGTTCTTC.

This clonotype was found many times. The chain is built from TRBV15 and TRBJ2-7; the D is unclear. The germline V and J ends were trimmed by 0 bases and 5 bases, with 8 bases remaining between them. Germline loops: CDR1 LNHNV, CDR2 YYDKDF (reference sequence). The CDR3 totals 13 residues. The CDR3: CATSRDRSNEQYF. CDR3 bases: TGTGCCACCAGCAGAGATCGGTCGAACGAGCAGTACTTC.

The chain couples TRBV20-1 to TRBJ2-7; D is unclear. CDR3 length equals 13 residues. The V gene lost 4 bases and the J gene lost 2 bases, with 12 bases spanning the gap. Germline CDR1 reads DFQATT; CDR2 reads SNEGSKA (reference sequence). The CDR3 protein is CSANAATTYEQYF. The CDR3 DNA follows: TGCAGTGCTAATGCAGCGACGACCTACGAGCAGTACTTC.

V is TRBV5-1 and J is TRBJ2-7; tentatively, D is TRBD1 (5 bases). The germline V gene has CDR1 SGHRS and CDR2 YFSETQ. The length of the CDR3 is 15 residues. Trimming shortened V by 3 bases and J by 2 bases, and 15 bases separated the two germline ends. The CDR3 loop is CASSSALDNTYEQYF. CDR3 coding DNA: TGCGCCAGCAGCTCCGCCCTGGACAACACCTACGAGCAGTACTTC.

V is TRBV27 and J is TRBJ1-4; the D gene is possibly TRBD1 (5 bases). Germline V gives CDR1 MNHEY, CDR2 SMNVEV (reference sequence). V lost 3 bases and J 8 bases, leaving 13 bases between the germline ends. CDR3 length: 14 residues. As DNA, the CDR3 is TGTGCCAGCAGTTTCAGCCAGGGTAGGGAAAAACTGTTTTTT. This gives the protein CASSFSQGREKLFF.

V is TRBV28 and J is TRBJ1-2; D is possibly TRBD1 (6 bases). The V gene's germline CDR1 is MDHEN and CDR2 SYDVKM. The CDR3 runs to 13 residues. Trimming took off 6 bases at V and 4 bases at J, with 12 bases between the two ends. The CDR3 region is CASSSGQPYGYTF. CDR3 sequence (DNA): TGTGCCAGCAGCTCAGGACAGCCCTATGGCTACACCTTC.

The chain employs TRBV6-2 or TRBV6-3 and TRBJ2-3; the match to TRBD2 covers 9 bases. The CDR3 contains 17 residues. The germline V gene has CDR1 MNHEY and CDR2 SVGEGT. V lost 0 bases and J lost 6; bases outside the gene matches: 10. The chain's CDR3 is CASSYSKLAGTGDTQYF. The DNA of the CDR3 is TGTGCCAGCAGTTACTCGAAGCTAGCGGGGACGGGGGATACGCAGTATTTT.

V usage is TRBV7-9 and J usage is TRBJ2-1; D might be TRBD1 or TRBD2, each matching 5 bases. CDR1 SEHNR and CDR2 FQNEAQ come from the germline V gene (reference sequence). This CDR3 is built from 12 residues. Trimming shortened V by 5 bases and J by 7 bases, and 9 bases separated the two germline ends. The chain's CDR3 is CASSGGSNEQFF. CDR3 sequence (DNA): TGTGCCAGCAGCGGGGGTTCGAATGAGCAGTTCTTC.

This clonotype was seen more than once but under ten times. This chain uses TRBV12-3 or TRBV12-4 with TRBJ2-2; D possibly corresponds to TRBD2 (5 bases). Deletions cut 3 bases from V and 4 bases from J, with 9 bases between. This CDR3 comprises 14 residues. CDR3 sequence: CASSFTRSTGELFF. In nucleotides, the CDR3 is TGTGCCAGCAGTTTTACTAGATCCACCGGGGAGCTGTTTTTT.

This clonotype was observed a few times. Here the CDR3 DNA reads TGTGCCAGCAGCTTGACAGGGGATACACCTGAAGCTTTCTTT. Translated: CASSLTGDTPEAFF. This chain uses TRBV5-6 with TRBJ1-1; 7 nucleotides line up with TRBD1. CDR3 size: 14 residues. Germline CDR1 is SGHDT and CDR2 is YYEEEE. V trimming: 1 base; J trimming: 6 bases; junction bases outside the gene matches: 6.

The rearrangement uses TRBV20-1 and TRBJ1-1, with a tentative D call TRBD1 (5 bases). The CDR3 contains 13 residues. Germline lookup yields CDR1 DFQATT and CDR2 SNEGSKA (reference sequence). V dropped 6 bases and J dropped 0 bases, with 11 bases sitting between them. CDR3 residues: CSATGEVNTEAFF. CDR3 nucleotides: TGCAGTGCAACGGGGGAGGTGAACACTGAAGCTTTCTTT.

This chain joins TRBV6-1 and TRBJ1-2, with 9 bases lining up with TRBD1. Trimming took 0 bases from V and 6 from J; bases not matched to a gene: 11. CDR3 length equals 17 residues. Germline V gene sequence: CDR1 MNHNS, CDR2 SASEGT. The CDR3 spells CASSEALPADRGHGYTF. CDR3 DNA: TGTGCCAGCAGTGAAGCCCTGCCAGCGGACAGGGGTCATGGCTACACCTTC.

CDR3 loop: CASSLLRISSYNEQFF. As DNA, the CDR3 is TGCGCCAGCAGCTTGTTGCGGATTAGCTCCTACAATGAGCAGTTCTTC. The V and J genes are TRBV5-1 and TRBJ2-1; unclear D gene. Between the trimmed V and J ends, which lost 1 base and 0 bases, there was a span of 11 bases. Germline assignment: CDR1 SGHRS and CDR2 YFSETQ. The length of the CDR3 is 16 residues.

This chain connects TRBV7-3 to TRBJ1-2; TRBD1 matches at 7 bases. With V trimmed by 3 bases and J by 8 bases, 12 bases remained unmatched. The CDR3 extends over 15 amino acids. CDR1 and CDR2 from the germline V gene are SGHTA and FQGTGA. CDR3 coding DNA: TGTGCCAGCAGCTTCCGACAGGGCGGTTCTAACGGCTACACCTTC. Protein sequence: CASSFRQGGSNGYTF. The full variable domain, completed using reference TRBV7-3 and TRBJ1-2, is GAGVSQTPSNKVTEKGKYVELRCDPISGHTALYWYRQSLGQGPEFLIYFQGTGAADDSGLPNDRFFAVRPEGSVSTLKIQRTERGDSAVYLCASSFRQGGSNGYTFGSGTRLTVV.

The chain joins TRBV20-1 to TRBJ2-7; D may be TRBD1 or TRBD2 (7 bases each). CDR3 length equals 15 residues. The V gene's germline CDR1 is DFQATT and CDR2 SNEGSKA (reference sequence). CDR3 nucleotide sequence: TGCAGCGCAGCAGCGGGACAGTTAGACCTCTACGAGCAGTACTTC. Its translation: CSAAAGQLDLYEQYF.

The DNA of the CDR3 is TGTGCCAGCAGTTTCGTACAGGGTACCTACGAGCAGTACTTC. Its protein is CASSFVQGTYEQYF. This chain joins TRBV27 and TRBJ2-7; possible D gene TRBD1, 6 bases. The germline gives CDR1 MNHEY, CDR2 SMNVEV (reference sequence). The ends were cut back, 3 bases at V and 2 bases at J, with 11 bases in the middle. This CDR3 region has 14 residues.